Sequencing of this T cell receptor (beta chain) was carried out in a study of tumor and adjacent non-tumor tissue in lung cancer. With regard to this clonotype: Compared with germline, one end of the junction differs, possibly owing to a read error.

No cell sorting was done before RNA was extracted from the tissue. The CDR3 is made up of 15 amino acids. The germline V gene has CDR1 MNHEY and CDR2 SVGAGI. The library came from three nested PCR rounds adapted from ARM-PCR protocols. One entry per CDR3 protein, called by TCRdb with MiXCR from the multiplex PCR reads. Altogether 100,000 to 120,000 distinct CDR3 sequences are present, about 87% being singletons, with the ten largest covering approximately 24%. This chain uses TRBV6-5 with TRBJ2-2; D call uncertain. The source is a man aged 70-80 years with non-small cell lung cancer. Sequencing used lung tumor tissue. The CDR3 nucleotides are TGTGCCAGCAGTTGCTTCCGAAGGGCCGCCGGCGAGCTGTTTTTT. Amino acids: CASSCFRRAAGELFF.